The 13 T cell receptor beta chains in this list originate from one sample, sequenced in a study of blood T cell repertoires in COVID-19. Sequenced by immunoSEQ multiplex PCR; TCRdb stores in-frame clones only, minus some. The sample contains about 130,000 clones, around 85% of which appear only once. The sample comprised peripheral blood. Receptors were obtained from a woman aged 80 or over with COVID-19, enrolled during active disease.

This clone came up once. This chain uses TRBV19 with TRBJ2-5; D perhaps matches TRBD2 (5 bases). Germline V gene sequence: CDR1 LNHDA, CDR2 SQIVND (reference sequence). The CDR3 sequence is 13 residues long. Trimming shortened V by 5 bases and J by 9 bases, and 16 bases separated the two germline ends. The CDR3 loop reads CASSPDLAGSQYF. CDR3 DNA sequence: TGTGCCAGTAGTCCCGACCTAGCCGGGTCCCAGTACTTC.

J is TRBJ2-2 and V is TRBV7-3, with TRBD1 identical over 8 bases. From germline, CDR1 is SGHTA and CDR2 FQGTGA. This CDR3 comprises 15 residues. The junction had 3 bases not matched to a gene; V was cut back by 0 bases and J by 6 bases. In nucleotides, the CDR3 is TGTGCCAGCAGCTTAACGTCACAGGGGGCCGGGGAGCTGTTTTTT. It is translated as CASSLTSQGAGELFF.

This chain connects TRBV7-2 to TRBJ2-7; no clear D. Trimming pared 3 bases from V and 5 bases from J, leaving 20 bases between. The germline V gene encodes CDR1 SGHTA and CDR2 FQGNSA. This CDR3 comprises 16 residues. The CDR3: CASSLTVALTAHEQYF. In DNA, the CDR3 is TGTGCCAGCAGCTTGACGGTGGCCTTAACAGCTCACGAGCAGTACTTC.

V and J are TRBV18 and TRBJ2-7; 9 bases line up with TRBD2. The CDR3 has 17 residues. Germline CDR1 reads KGHSH; CDR2 reads LQKENI. Unmatched junction bases numbered 7, after V lost 0 bases and J lost 1 base. CDR3 sequence (DNA): TGTGCCAGCTCACCACCGCGGGCGAGCGGGAGGTCCTACGAGCAGTACTTC. Its translation is CASSPPRASGRSYEQYF.

This clone was recorded a few times. The chain couples TRBV6-1 to TRBJ2-7, with 8 bases fitting TRBD2. Per germline, CDR1 MNHNS and CDR2 SASEGT. After removal of 2 bases from V and 3 bases from J, the junction contained 3 bases not matched to a gene. The CDR3 sequence is 14 residues long. The CDR3 sequence: CASSELAGRYEQYF. The CDR3 DNA reads TGTGCCAGCAGTGAACTAGCGGGCCGCTACGAGCAGTACTTC.

The rearrangement links TRBV5-6 to TRBJ2-5, with TRBD2 matching 10 bases. Trimming took 2 bases from V and 5 from J; bases not matched to a gene: 6. Germline values: CDR1 SGHDT, CDR2 YYEEEE. The length of the CDR3 is 15 residues. This CDR3 is CASSFTLAGVETQYF. For the CDR3, the DNA is TGTGCCAGCAGCTTCACTCTAGCGGGAGTTGAGACCCAGTACTTC.

This clone was detected a few times. This sequence joins TRBV18 and TRBJ1-1, with no clear D. Deletions cut 5 bases from V and 1 base from J, with 14 bases between. The CDR3 totals 15 residues. From germline, CDR1 is KGHSH and CDR2 LQKENI. CDR3 amino acids: CASSVGSGQNTEAFF. As DNA, the CDR3 is TGTGCCAGCTCAGTAGGCAGCGGTCAGAACACTGAAGCTTTCTTT. Together with reference TRBV18 and TRBJ1-1, the CDR3 gives the full variable domain: NAGVMQNPRHLVRRRGQEARLRCSPMKGHSHVYWYRQLPEEGLKFMVYLQKENIIDESGMPKERFSAEFPKEGPSILRIQQVVRGDSAAYFCASSVGSGQNTEAFFGQGTRLTVV.

V is TRBV18 and J is TRBJ1-1, with TRBD1 identical over 8 bases. The ends lost 2 bases at V and 8 bases at J; junction bases unmatched: 7. This CDR3 is built from 14 residues. Germline CDR1 reads KGHSH; CDR2 reads LQKENI. The CDR3 spells CASSPASGGREAFF. As DNA, the CDR3 is TGTGCCAGCTCACCAGCTTCAGGGGGCAGGGAAGCTTTCTTT.

The rearrangement uses TRBV28 and TRBJ1-2; D uncertain. The ends were cut back, 8 bases at V and 0 bases at J, with 10 bases in the middle. The CDR3 runs 13 residues. CDR1 is MDHEN, CDR2 SYDVKM, per germline. In DNA, the CDR3 is TGTGCCAGCTTTAGCGGTTCTAACTATGGCTACACCTTC. Its translation: CASFSGSNYGYTF.

J is TRBJ1-1 and V is TRBV27; D perhaps matches TRBD1 (5 bases). V was clipped by 8 bases and J by 4 bases, with 11 bases between them. Germline lookup yields CDR1 MNHEY and CDR2 SMNVEV (reference sequence). The CDR3 totals 12 residues. The CDR3 bases are TGTGCCAGCGGGGGAGCGGGCACTGAAGCTTTCTTT. As protein: CASGGAGTEAFF.

The chain links TRBV4-2 to TRBJ1-5; 7 positions match TRBD1. J lost 7 bases, V lost 1 base, and 13 bases had no gene match. CDR1 and CDR2 (germline): LGHNA, YNFKEQ. The CDR3 runs to 17 residues. CDR3 sequence: CASSQVGQKVENQPQHF. CDR3 DNA sequence: TGTGCCAGCAGCCAAGTGGGACAGAAGGTCGAGAACCAGCCCCAGCATTTT.

The rearrangement uses TRBV7-2 and TRBJ2-7; 10 bases map to TRBD1. CDR3 size: 15 residues. The J segment lost 2 bases and the V segment lost 3 bases, leaving 4 bases of the junction unmatched. Germline loops: CDR1 SGHTA, CDR2 FQGNSA. The CDR3: CASSLGQGRTYEQYF. The CDR3 DNA follows: TGTGCCAGCAGCTTGGGACAGGGGCGTACCTACGAGCAGTACTTC.

The V and J genes are TRBV7-8 and TRBJ2-1; maybe TRBD1 (5 bases). Germline V gives CDR1 SGHVS, CDR2 FQNEAQ. The CDR3 contains 13 residues. The V end lost 6 bases, the J end lost 4 bases, and 10 bases lay between the germline ends. The chain's CDR3 is CASRVDMYNEQFF. In DNA form, the CDR3 reads TGTGCCAGCAGGGTGGACATGTACAATGAGCAGTTCTTC.